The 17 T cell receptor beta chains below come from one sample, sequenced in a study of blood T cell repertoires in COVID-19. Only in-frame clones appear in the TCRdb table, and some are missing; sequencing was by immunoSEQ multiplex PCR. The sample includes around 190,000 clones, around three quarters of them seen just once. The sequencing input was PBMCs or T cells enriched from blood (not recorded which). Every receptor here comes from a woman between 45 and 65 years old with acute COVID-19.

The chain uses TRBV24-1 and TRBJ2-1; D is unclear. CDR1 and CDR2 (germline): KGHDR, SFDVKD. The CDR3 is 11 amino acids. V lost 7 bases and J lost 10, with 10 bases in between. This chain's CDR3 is CATSALREQFF. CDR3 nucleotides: TGTGCCACCAGCGCACTCAGGGAGCAGTTCTTC.

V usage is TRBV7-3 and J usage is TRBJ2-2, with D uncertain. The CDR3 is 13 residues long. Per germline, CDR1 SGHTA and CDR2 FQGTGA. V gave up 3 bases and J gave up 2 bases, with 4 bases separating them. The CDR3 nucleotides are TGTGCCAGCAGCTTTACAAACACCGGGGAGCTGTTTTTT. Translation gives CASSFTNTGELFF.

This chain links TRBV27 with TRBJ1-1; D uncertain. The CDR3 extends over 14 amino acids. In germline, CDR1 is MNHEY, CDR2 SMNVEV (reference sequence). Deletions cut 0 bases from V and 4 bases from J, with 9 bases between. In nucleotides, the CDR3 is TGTGCCAGCAGTTTATCTGCTCTGAGCACTGAAGCTTTCTTT. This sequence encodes CASSLSALSTEAFF.

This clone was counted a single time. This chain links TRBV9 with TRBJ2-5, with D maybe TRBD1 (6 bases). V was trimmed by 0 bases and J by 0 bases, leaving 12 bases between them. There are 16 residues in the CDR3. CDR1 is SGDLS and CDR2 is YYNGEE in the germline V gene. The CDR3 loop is CASSVGLWDNQETQYF. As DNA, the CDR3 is TGTGCCAGCAGCGTAGGTTTGTGGGACAACCAAGAGACCCAGTACTTC.

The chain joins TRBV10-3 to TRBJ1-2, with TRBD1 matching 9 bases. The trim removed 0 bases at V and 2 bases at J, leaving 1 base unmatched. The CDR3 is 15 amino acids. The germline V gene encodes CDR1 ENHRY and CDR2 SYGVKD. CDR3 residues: CAISESGTGNYGYTF. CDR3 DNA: TGTGCCATCAGTGAGTCGGGGACAGGGAACTATGGCTACACCTTC.

CDR3 DNA sequence: TGTGCCAGCAGTGCCCCGGGGGGCGGCACAGATACGCAGTATTTT. Amino acids: CASSAPGGGTDTQYF. This rearrangement joins TRBV27 to TRBJ2-3; D is possibly TRBD2 (7 bases). Trimming removed 5 bases from V and 1 base from J, with 13 bases in between. This CDR3 comprises 15 residues. Germline V gene sequence: CDR1 MNHEY, CDR2 SMNVEV (reference sequence).

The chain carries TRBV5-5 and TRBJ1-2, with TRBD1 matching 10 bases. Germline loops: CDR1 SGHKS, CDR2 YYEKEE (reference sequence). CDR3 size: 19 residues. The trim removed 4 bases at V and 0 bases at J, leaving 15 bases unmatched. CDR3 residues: CASSPNPGQGLLTNYGYTF. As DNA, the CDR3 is TGTGCCAGCAGCCCTAATCCGGGACAGGGGCTACTGACTAACTATGGCTACACCTTC.

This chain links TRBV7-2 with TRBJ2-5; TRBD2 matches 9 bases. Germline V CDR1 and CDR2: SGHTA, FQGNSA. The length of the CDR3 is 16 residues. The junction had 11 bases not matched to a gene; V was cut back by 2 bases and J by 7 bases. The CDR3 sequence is CASSLYEAGGLGTQYF. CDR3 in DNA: TGTGCCAGCAGCTTATATGAGGCGGGGGGGCTTGGGACCCAGTACTTC.

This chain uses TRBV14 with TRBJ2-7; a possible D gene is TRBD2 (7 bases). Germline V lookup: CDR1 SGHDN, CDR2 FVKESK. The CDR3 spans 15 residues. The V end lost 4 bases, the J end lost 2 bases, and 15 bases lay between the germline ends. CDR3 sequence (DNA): TGTGCCAGCAGCCCCTTGAGGGGGGGGGCCTACGAGCAGTACGTC. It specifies CASSPLRGGAYEQYV.

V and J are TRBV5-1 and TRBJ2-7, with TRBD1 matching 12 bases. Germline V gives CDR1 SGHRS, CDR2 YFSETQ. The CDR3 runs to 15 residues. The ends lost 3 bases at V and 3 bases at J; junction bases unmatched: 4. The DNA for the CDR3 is TGCGCCAGCAGCTCCGGGACAGGGGGCGGCTACGAGCAGTACGTC. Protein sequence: CASSSGTGGGYEQYV.

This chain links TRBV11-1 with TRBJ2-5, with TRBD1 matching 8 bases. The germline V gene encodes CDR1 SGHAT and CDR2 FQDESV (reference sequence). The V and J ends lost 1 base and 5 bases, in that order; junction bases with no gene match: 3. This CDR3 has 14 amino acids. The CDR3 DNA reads TGTGCCAGCAGCTTAGTCAGGGGGCGGGAGACCCAGTACTTC. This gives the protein CASSLVRGRETQYF.

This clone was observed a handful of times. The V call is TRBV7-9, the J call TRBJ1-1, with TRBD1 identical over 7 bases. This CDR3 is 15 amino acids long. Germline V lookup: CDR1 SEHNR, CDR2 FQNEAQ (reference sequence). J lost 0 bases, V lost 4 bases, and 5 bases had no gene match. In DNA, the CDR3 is TGTGCCAGCAGCTACTCGGGACAGATGAACACTGAAGCTTTCTTT. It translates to CASSYSGQMNTEAFF.

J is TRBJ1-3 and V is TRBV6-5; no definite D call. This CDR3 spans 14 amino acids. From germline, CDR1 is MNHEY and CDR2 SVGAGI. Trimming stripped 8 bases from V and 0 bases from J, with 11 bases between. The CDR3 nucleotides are TGTGCCAGCCATCCGGCGGGCTCTGGAAACACCATATATTTT. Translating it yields CASHPAGSGNTIYF.

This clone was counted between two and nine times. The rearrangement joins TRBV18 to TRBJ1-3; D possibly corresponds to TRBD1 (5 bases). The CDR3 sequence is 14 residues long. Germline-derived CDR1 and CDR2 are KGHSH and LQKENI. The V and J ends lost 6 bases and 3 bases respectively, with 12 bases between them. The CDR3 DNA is TGTGCCAGCTCGTCAGGGTCTGGTGGAAACACCATATATTTT. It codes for CASSSGSGGNTIYF.

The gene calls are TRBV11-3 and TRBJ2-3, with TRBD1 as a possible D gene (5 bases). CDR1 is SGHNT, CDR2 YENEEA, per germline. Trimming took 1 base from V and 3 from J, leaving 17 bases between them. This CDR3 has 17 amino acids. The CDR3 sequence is CASSLGQPWGETDTQYF. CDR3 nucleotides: TGTGCCAGCAGCTTAGGACAGCCTTGGGGTGAAACAGATACGCAGTATTTT.

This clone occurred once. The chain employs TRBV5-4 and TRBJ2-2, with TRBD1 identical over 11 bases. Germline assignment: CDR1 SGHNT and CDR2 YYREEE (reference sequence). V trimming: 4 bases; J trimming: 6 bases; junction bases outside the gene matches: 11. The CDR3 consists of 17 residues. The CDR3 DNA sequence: TGTGCCAGCAGCCCCGGGACAGGGGGGGGACGTGCCGGGGAGCTGTTTTTT. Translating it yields CASSPGTGGGRAGELFF.

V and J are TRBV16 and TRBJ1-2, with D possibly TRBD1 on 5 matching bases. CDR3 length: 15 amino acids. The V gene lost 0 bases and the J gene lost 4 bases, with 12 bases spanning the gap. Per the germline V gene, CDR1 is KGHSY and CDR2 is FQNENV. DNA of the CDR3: TGTGCCAGCAGCCAATCAGGGGATGTCGGCTATGGCTACACCTTC. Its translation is CASSQSGDVGYGYTF.